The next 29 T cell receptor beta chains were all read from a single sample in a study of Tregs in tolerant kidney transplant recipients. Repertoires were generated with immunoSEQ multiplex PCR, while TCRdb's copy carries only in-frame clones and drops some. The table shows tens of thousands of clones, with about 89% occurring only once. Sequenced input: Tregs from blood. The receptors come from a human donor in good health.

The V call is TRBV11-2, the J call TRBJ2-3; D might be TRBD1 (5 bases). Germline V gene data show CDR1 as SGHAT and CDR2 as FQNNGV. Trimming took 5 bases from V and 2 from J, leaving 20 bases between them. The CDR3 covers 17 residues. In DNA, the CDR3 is TGTGCCAGCAGCCAGGGAAGATGGATTACTAACACAGATACGCAGTATTTT. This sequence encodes CASSQGRWITNTDTQYF.

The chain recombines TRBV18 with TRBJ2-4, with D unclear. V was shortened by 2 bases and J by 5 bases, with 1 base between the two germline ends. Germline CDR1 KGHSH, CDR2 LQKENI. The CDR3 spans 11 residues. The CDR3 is CASSPENIQYF. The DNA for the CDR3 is TGTGCCAGCTCACCAGAAAACATTCAGTACTTC.

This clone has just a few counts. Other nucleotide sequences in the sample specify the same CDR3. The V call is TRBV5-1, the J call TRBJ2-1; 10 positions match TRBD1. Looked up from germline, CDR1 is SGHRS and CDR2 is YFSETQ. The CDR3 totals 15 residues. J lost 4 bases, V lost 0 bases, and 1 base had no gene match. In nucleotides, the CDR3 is TGCGCCAGCAGCTTGGGACAGGGGGCTTACAATGAGCAGTTCTTC. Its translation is CASSLGQGAYNEQFF.

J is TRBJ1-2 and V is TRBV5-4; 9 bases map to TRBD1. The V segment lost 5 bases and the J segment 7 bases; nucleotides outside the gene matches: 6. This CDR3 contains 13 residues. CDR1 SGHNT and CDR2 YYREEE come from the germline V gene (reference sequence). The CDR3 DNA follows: TGTGCCAGCAGGGGACAGGGTTTTTCTGGCTACACCTTC. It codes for CASRGQGFSGYTF. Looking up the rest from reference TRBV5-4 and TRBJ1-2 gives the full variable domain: ETGVTQSPTHLIKTRGQQVTLRCSSQSGHNTVSWYQQALGQGPQFIFQYYREEENGRGNFPPRFSGLQFPNYSSELNVNALELDDSALYLCASRGQGFSGYTFGSGTRLTVV.

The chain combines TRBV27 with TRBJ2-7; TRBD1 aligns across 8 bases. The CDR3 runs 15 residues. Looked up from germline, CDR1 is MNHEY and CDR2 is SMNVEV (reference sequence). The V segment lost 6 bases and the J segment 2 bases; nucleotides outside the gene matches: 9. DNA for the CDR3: TGTGCCAGCAGGGACAGGGCATCACGGCCCTACGAGCAGTACTTC. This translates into CASRDRASRPYEQYF.

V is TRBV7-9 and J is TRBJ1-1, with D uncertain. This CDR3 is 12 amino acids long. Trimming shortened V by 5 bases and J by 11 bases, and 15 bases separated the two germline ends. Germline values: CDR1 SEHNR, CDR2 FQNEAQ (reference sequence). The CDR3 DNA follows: TGTGCCAGCAGCACCGGCGGGATCAGGGCTTTCTTT. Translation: CASSTGGIRAFF.

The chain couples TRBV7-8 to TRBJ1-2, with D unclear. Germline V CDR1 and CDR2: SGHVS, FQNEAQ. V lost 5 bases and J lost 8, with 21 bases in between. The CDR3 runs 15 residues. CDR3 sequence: CASSQTDGATGGYTF. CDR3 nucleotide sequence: TGTGCCAGCAGCCAAACAGACGGTGCAACGGGAGGCTACACCTTC.

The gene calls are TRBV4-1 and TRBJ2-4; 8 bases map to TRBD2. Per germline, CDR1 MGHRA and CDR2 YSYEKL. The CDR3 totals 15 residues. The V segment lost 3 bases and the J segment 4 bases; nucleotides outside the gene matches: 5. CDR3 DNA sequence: TGCGCCAGCAGCCACCCACTAGCGGAGAAAAACATTCAGTACTTC. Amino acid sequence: CASSHPLAEKNIQYF.

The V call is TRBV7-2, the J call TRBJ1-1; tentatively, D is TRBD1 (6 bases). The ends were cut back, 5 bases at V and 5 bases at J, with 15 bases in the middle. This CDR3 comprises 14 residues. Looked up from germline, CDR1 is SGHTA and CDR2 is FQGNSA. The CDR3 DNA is TGTGCCAGCAGCCAGGGCCAGGGGAGAACTGAAGCTTTCTTT. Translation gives CASSQGQGRTEAFF.

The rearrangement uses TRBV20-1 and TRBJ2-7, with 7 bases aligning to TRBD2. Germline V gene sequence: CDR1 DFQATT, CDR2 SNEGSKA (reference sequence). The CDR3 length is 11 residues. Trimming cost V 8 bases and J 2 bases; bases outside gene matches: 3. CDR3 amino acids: CSLAGTYEQYF. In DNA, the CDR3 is TGCAGTTTAGCGGGCACCTACGAGCAGTACTTC.

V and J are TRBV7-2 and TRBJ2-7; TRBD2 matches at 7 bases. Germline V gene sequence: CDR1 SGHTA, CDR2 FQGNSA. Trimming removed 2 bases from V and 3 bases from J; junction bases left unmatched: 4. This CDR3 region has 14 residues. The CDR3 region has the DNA TGTGCCAGCAGCTTACTAGCGGCTTTCTACGAGCAGTACTTC. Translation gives CASSLLAAFYEQYF.

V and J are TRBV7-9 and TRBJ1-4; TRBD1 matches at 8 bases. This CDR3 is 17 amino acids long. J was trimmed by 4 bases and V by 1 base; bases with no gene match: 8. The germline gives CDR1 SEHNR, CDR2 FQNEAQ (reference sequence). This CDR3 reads CASSLGFGTGLNEKLFF. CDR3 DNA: TGTGCCAGCAGCTTAGGTTTTGGGACAGGCCTTAATGAAAAACTGTTTTTT.

This CDR3 is CASSQELAGKETQYF. CDR3 bases: TGTGCCAGCAGCCAAGAATTGGCAGGGAAAGAGACCCAGTACTTC. This rearrangement joins TRBV4-2 to TRBJ2-5; a possible D gene is TRBD1 (5 bases). Germline V gene lookup returns CDR1 LGHNA and CDR2 YNFKEQ. V lost 0 bases and J lost 3, with 11 bases in between. The CDR3 spans 15 residues.

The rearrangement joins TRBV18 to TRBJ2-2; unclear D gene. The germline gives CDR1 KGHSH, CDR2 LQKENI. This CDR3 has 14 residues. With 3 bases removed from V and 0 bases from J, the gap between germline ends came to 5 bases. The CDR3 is CASSPPPNTGELFF. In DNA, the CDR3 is TGTGCCAGCTCACCCCCACCGAACACCGGGGAGCTGTTTTTT.

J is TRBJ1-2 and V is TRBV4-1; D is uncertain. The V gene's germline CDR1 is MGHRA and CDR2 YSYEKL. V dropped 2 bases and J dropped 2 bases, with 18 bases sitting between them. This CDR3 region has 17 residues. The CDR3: CASSQNPRRVPNYGYTF. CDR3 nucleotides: TGCGCCAGCAGCCAAAACCCGCGGCGGGTCCCGAACTATGGCTACACCTTC.

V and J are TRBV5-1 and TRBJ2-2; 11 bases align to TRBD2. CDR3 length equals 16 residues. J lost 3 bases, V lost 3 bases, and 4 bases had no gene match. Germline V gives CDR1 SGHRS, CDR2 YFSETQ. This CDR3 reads CASSSLAGGDTGELFF. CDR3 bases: TGCGCCAGCAGCTCTCTAGCGGGAGGAGACACCGGGGAGCTGTTTTTT.

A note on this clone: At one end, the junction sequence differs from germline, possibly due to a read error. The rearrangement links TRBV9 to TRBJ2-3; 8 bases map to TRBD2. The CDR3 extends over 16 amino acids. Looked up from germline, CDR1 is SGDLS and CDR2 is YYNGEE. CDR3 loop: CTSNSRALYSGGTQYF. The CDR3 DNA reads TGTACCAGCAACTCAAGGGCCCTCTACAGCGGGGGTACGCAGTATTTT.

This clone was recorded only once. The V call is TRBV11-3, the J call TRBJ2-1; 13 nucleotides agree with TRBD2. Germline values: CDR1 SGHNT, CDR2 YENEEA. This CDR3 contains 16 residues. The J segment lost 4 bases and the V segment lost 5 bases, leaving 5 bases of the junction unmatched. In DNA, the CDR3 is TGTGCCAGCAGCCCCCAGGGACTAGCGGGATACAATGAGCAGTTCTTC. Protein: CASSPQGLAGYNEQFF. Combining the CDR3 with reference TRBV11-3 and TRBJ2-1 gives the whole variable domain EAGVVQSPRYKIIEKKQPVAFWCNPISGHNTLYWYLQNLGQGPELLIRYENEEAVDDSQLPKDRFSAERLKGVDSTLKIQPAELGDSAVYLCASSPQGLAGYNEQFFGPGTRLTVL.

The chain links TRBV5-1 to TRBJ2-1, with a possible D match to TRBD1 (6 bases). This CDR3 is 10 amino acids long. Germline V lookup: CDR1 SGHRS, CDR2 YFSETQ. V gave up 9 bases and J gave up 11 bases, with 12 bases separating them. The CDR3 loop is CATDRDKQFF. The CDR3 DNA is TGCGCCACGGACCGGGACAAGCAGTTCTTC.

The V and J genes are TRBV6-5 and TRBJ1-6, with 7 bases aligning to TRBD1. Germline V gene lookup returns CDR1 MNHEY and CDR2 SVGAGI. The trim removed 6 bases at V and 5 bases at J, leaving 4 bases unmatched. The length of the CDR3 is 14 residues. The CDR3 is CASRPTGDNSPLHF. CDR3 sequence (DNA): TGTGCCAGCAGACCCACAGGGGATAATTCACCCCTCCACTTT.

CDR3 in amino acids: CASHGQGFYEQYF. The CDR3 region has the DNA TGTGCCAGCCATGGACAGGGGTTCTACGAGCAGTACTTC. This chain joins TRBV11-2 and TRBJ2-7; TRBD1 matches 9 bases. Losses at the gene ends were 8 bases for V and 3 bases for J; bases not matched to a gene: 5. The CDR3 length is 13 residues. Germline lookup yields CDR1 SGHAT and CDR2 FQNNGV. Together with reference TRBV11-2 and TRBJ2-7, the CDR3 gives the full variable domain: EAGVAQSPRYKIIEKRQSVAFWCNPISGHATLYWYQQILGQGPKLLIQFQNNGVVDDSQLPKDRFSAERLKGVDSTLKIQPAKLEDSAVYLCASHGQGFYEQYFGPGTRLTVT.

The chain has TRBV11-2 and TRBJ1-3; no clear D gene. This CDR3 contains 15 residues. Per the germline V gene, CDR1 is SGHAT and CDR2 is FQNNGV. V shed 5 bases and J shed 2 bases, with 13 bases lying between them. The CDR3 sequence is CASSPKAGAGNTIYF. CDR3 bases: TGTGCCAGCAGCCCCAAGGCGGGAGCTGGAAACACCATATATTTT.

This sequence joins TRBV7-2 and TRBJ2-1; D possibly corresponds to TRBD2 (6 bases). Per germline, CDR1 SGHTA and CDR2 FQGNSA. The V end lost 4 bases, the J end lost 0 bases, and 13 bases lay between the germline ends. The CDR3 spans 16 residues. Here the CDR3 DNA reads TGTGCCAGCAGCTCACACGCGGGGACCTCCTACAATGAGCAGTTCTTC. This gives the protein CASSSHAGTSYNEQFF. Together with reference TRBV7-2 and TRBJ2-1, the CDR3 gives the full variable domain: GAGVSQSPSNKVTEKGKDVELRCDPISGHTALYWYRQSLGQGLEFLIYFQGNSAPDKSGLPSDRFSAERTGGSVSTLTIQRTQQEDSAVYLCASSSHAGTSYNEQFFGPGTRLTVL.

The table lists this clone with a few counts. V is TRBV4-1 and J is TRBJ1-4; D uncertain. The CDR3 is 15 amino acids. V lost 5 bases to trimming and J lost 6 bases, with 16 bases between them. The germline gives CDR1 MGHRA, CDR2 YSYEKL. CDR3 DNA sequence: TGCGCCAGCAGCTGGAAAGGGCGGTGGGATGAAAAACTGTTTTTT. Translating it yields CASSWKGRWDEKLFF.

In nucleotides, the CDR3 is TGCGCCAGCAGCTTGACGGGGGCTCTCAACTATGGCTACACCTTC. This translates into CASSLTGALNYGYTF. This rearrangement joins TRBV5-1 to TRBJ1-2; D might be TRBD1 (6 bases). The V end lost 1 base, the J end lost 2 bases, and 12 bases lay between the germline ends. Germline V gives CDR1 SGHRS, CDR2 YFSETQ. This CDR3 comprises 15 residues.

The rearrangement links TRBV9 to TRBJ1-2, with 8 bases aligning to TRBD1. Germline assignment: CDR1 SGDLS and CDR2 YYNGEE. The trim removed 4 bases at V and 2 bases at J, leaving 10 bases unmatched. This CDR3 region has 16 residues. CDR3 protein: CASSHGAGGGNYGYTF. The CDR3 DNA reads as TGTGCCAGCAGCCACGGGGCAGGGGGCGGCAACTATGGCTACACCTTC.

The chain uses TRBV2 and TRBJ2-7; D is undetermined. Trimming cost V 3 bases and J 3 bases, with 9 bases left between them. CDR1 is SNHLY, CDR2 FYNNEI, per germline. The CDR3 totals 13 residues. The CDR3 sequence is CASSDVGSYEQYF. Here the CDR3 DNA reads TGTGCCAGCAGTGACGTGGGTAGCTACGAGCAGTACTTC.

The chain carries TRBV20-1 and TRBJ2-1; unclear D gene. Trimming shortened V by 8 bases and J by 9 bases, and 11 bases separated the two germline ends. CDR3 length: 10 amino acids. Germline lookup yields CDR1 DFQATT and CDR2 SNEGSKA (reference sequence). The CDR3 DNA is TGCAGTTTCCAGTCGGGTGAGCAGTTCTTC. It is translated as CSFQSGEQFF.

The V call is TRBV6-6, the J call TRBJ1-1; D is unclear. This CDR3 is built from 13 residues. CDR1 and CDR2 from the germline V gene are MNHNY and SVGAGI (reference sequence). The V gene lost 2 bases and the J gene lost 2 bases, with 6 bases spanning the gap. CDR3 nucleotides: TGTGCCAGCAGTTACGCCGGAAACACTGAAGCTTTCTTT. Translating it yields CASSYAGNTEAFF.